This T cell receptor (beta chain) appears in the sequencing data of a study of identical twins. CDR1 and CDR2 from the germline V gene are SGHNT and YYREEE (reference sequence). The V and J ends lost 1 base and 4 bases respectively, with 18 bases between them. The CDR3 covers 16 residues. TCRdb reprocessed the 5' RACE reads via MiXCR and lists one record per CDR3 protein. The sample has 450,000 or so distinct CDR3 sequences, around 20% seen once. This clonotype was observed a few times. This TCR was recovered from a man over 45 in good health. The chain is built from TRBV5-4 and TRBJ2-7, with D tentatively TRBD1 or TRBD2 (5 bases each). Sequencing used naive T cells sorted from blood. This CDR3 is CASSLSLEGLGYEQYF. The CDR3, as DNA: TGTGCCAGCAGCTTGTCTCTAGAGGGGCTCGGATACGAGCAGTACTTC.